Each of the 17 T cell receptor beta chains below was sequenced from the same sample in a study of shared clonotypes between healthy human individuals. The method was immunoSEQ multiplex PCR; TCRdb's version includes in-frame clones alone and lacks a portion of them. The table shows approximately 1,500,000 clones, with roughly 96% occurring only once. The material sequenced was naive CD4+ T cells sorted from blood. Described subset: CD45RA+ positively selected. These receptors all come from a man aged 30 to 45 in good health.

This clone appeared a single time. J is TRBJ2-7 and V is TRBV7-8; TRBD2 might be the D (5 bases). CDR3 length: 14 amino acids. Germline CDR1 and CDR2: SGHVS and FQNEAQ. V lost 5 bases and J 3 bases, leaving 14 bases between the germline ends. The CDR3 DNA is TGTGCCAGCAGCCCCATAGAGGGATTCTACGAGCAGTACTTC. Its protein product is CASSPIEGFYEQYF.

The chain has TRBV10-3 and TRBJ2-7; maybe TRBD2 (5 bases). Germline values: CDR1 ENHRY, CDR2 SYGVKD. The V end was cut by 2 bases, the J end by 2 bases, with 16 bases between. This CDR3 contains 16 residues. CDR3 DNA sequence: TGTGCCATCAGTGAGAGCTGGAGGACGGGGACCTACGAGCAGTACTTC. Encoded protein: CAISESWRTGTYEQYF.

The V gene is TRBV28, the J gene TRBJ1-5, with TRBD1 identical over 11 bases. CDR1 is MDHEN and CDR2 is SYDVKM in the germline V gene. J gave up 4 bases and V 7 bases, and 9 bases lay outside the gene matches. This CDR3 has 16 residues. The CDR3 DNA sequence: TGTGCCAGCACCCCCTCCGGGACAGGGGGAAATCAGCCCCAGCATTTT. It yields the protein CASTPSGTGGNQPQHF.

This sequence joins TRBV5-1 and TRBJ1-6; no clear D. Germline-derived CDR1 and CDR2 are SGHRS and YFSETQ. This CDR3 comprises 17 residues. V lost 1 base to trimming and J lost 0 bases, with 11 bases between them. The DNA of the CDR3 is TGCGCCAGCAGCTTGACCAGCTTCAGCTCCTATAATTCACCCCTCCACTTT. Encoded protein: CASSLTSFSSYNSPLHF.

The CDR3 sequence is CASKRGFYNEQFF. The CDR3 coding sequence is TGTGCCAGCAAGCGGGGATTCTACAATGAGCAGTTCTTC. The rearrangement joins TRBV28 to TRBJ2-1, with 7 bases lining up with TRBD2. The V segment lost 7 bases and the J segment 3 bases; nucleotides outside the gene matches: 3. This CDR3 has 13 residues. The V gene's germline CDR1 is MDHEN and CDR2 SYDVKM.

In its sample, this clone was seen once. CDR3 sequence (DNA): TGTGCCAGCAGTTCCATCAAACTAGCGGGAGAGGGCTATGAGCAGTTCTTC. It yields the protein CASSSIKLAGEGYEQFF. The chain carries TRBV27 and TRBJ2-1; 11 bases map to TRBD2. CDR1 and CDR2 from the germline V gene are MNHEY and SMNVEV (reference sequence). The V gene end was trimmed by 4 bases and the J gene end by 8 bases; junction bases not matched to a gene: 13. The CDR3 covers 17 residues.

The chain links TRBV7-9 to TRBJ1-3, with D unresolved. Germline V lookup: CDR1 SEHNR, CDR2 FQNEAQ (reference sequence). The length of the CDR3 is 15 residues. V was clipped by 5 bases and J by 1 base, with 12 bases between them. CDR3 in amino acids: CASSLASPSGNTIYF. In DNA form, the CDR3 reads TGTGCCAGCAGCCTCGCCTCCCCGTCTGGAAACACCATATATTTT.

J is TRBJ2-7 and V is TRBV9; TRBD2 matches 11 bases. Per germline, CDR1 SGDLS and CDR2 YYNGEE. V lost 0 bases and J lost 2; bases outside the gene matches: 10. The CDR3 has 18 residues. The CDR3 nucleotides read TGTGCCAGCAGCGTAGATGGTCTAGCGGGAGGCTACCCCTACGAGCAGTACTTC. This sequence encodes CASSVDGLAGGYPYEQYF.

The V gene is TRBV21-1, the J gene TRBJ2-2; TRBD1, the table's D call, lacks a check against the DNA. TRBV21-1 is annotated as a pseudogene. CDR3 length: 15 residues. CDR3 sequence reads: CASSKAGTATGELFF. CDR3 coding DNA: TGTGCCAGCAGCAAAGCTGGGACAGCGACCGGGGAGCTGTTTTTT.

The chain has TRBV5-1 and TRBJ2-5, with D possibly being TRBD2 (5 bases). The V end lost 0 bases, the J end lost 6 bases, and 9 bases lay between the germline ends. The CDR3 sequence is 13 residues long. Germline CDR1 reads SGHRS; CDR2 reads YFSETQ. The CDR3, as DNA: TGCGCCAGCAGCTTGGACGGGGATCAGACCCAGTACTTC. It translates to CASSLDGDQTQYF.

The chain has TRBV28 and TRBJ2-5; weak D call: TRBD1 (7 bases). CDR3 length: 16 amino acids. CDR1 and CDR2 (germline): MDHEN, SYDVKM. V was trimmed by 4 bases and J by 3 bases, leaving 18 bases between them. CDR3 in DNA: TGTGCCAGCAGTTCCCTCCTAGGAGGGGGCGAAGAGACCCAGTACTTC. Translating gives CASSSLLGGGEETQYF.

This clone came up a few times. The V and J genes are TRBV18 and TRBJ2-3, with 9 bases aligning to TRBD1. V was pared by 8 bases and J by 0 bases, with 6 bases of the junction left unmatched. This CDR3 is 15 amino acids long. CDR1 and CDR2 from the germline V gene are KGHSH and LQKENI. The CDR3 sequence is CASRDGTGSTDTQYF. The CDR3 DNA is TGTGCCAGCCGCGACGGGACAGGGAGCACAGATACGCAGTATTTT.

The chain uses TRBV18 and TRBJ2-2, with D perhaps matching TRBD1 (6 bases). V gave up 3 bases and J gave up 3 bases, with 8 bases separating them. The CDR3 has 14 residues. Germline CDR1 KGHSH, CDR2 LQKENI. The CDR3 spells CASSPDRHTGELFF. CDR3 DNA: TGTGCCAGCTCACCGGACAGACACACCGGGGAGCTGTTTTTT.

This chain connects TRBV30 to TRBJ2-1, with 7 bases fitting TRBD2. J gave up 5 bases and V 1 base, and 5 bases lay outside the gene matches. CDR3 length equals 14 residues. Germline loops: CDR1 GTSNPN, CDR2 SVGIG (reference sequence). The DNA for the CDR3 is TGTGCCTGGAGTGCCGGGACTATAAACAATGAGCAGTTCTTC. Amino acid sequence: CAWSAGTINNEQFF.

Points on this clone: At the DNA level, this CDR3 is encoded by other sequences in the same sample as well. The genes are TRBV11-2 and TRBJ2-7; D not resolved. Trimming stripped 1 base from V and 2 bases from J, with 3 bases between. The CDR3 loop spans 12 amino acids. Germline V gene sequence: CDR1 SGHAT, CDR2 FQNNGV. The CDR3 bases are TGTGCCAGCAGCTTAGTCACCTACGAGCAGTACTTC. This translates into CASSLVTYEQYF.

This sequence joins TRBV7-2 and TRBJ1-1, with 10 bases matching TRBD1. The CDR3 runs to 15 residues. Germline-derived CDR1 and CDR2 are SGHTA and FQGNSA. With 4 bases clipped from V and 10 bases from J, the junction kept 12 bases outside the gene matches. The chain's CDR3 is CASSYMSGTGALAFF. CDR3 DNA sequence: TGTGCCAGCAGCTATATGTCCGGGACAGGGGCCCTAGCTTTCTTT.

The chain links TRBV2 to TRBJ2-5; 8 nucleotides match TRBD2. This CDR3 comprises 15 residues. The germline V gene has CDR1 SNHLY and CDR2 FYNNEI. J was trimmed by 5 bases and V by 3 bases; bases with no gene match: 8. The CDR3 bases are TGTGCCAGCAGTGATCGGGCGGGAGGAGGGGAGACCCAGTACTTC. Encoded protein: CASSDRAGGGETQYF.